Each of the 5 T cell receptor beta chains below was sequenced from the same sample in a study of T cell responses to AZD1222 COVID-19 vaccine. TCRdb keeps only in-frame clones here, not all; method: immunoSEQ multiplex PCR. The sample yields around 150,000 clones, about 87% seen once. Sequenced material: peripheral blood, taken on day 0 of AZD1222 vaccination. Every receptor here comes from an adult in good health.

CDR3 DNA sequence: TGTGCCAGCACCCTCGAAGGTACCTTGGCTGAAGCTTTCTTT. Translated, it gives CASTLEGTLAEAFF. V is TRBV28 and J is TRBJ1-1, with D hard to call. In germline, CDR1 is MDHEN, CDR2 SYDVKM. The V gene lost 7 bases and the J gene lost 6 bases, with 18 bases spanning the gap. CDR3 length: 14 amino acids.

The J gene is TRBJ1-1, the V gene TRBV6-5; D is perhaps TRBD1 (6 bases). The germline V gene encodes CDR1 MNHEY and CDR2 SVGAGI. The CDR3 has 11 amino acids. V was cut by 5 bases and J by 7 bases, with 8 bases left in between. The CDR3 nucleotides read TGTGCCAGCAGTAAGGGGGTTGAAGCTTTCTTT. Its protein product is CASSKGVEAFF.

This chain links TRBV11-1 with TRBJ1-1, with a possible D match to TRBD1 (6 bases). Trimming pared 6 bases from V and 0 bases from J, leaving 8 bases between. The germline gives CDR1 SGHAT, CDR2 FQDESV (reference sequence). This CDR3 spans 13 amino acids. The CDR3 coding sequence is TGTGCCAGCAGGACAGGATTGAACACTGAAGCTTTCTTT. Protein sequence: CASRTGLNTEAFF.

The chain joins TRBV15 to TRBJ1-3, with a weak D call TRBD1 (6 bases). Trimming left V 3 bases short and J 4 bases short, with 19 bases between. The CDR3 consists of 17 residues. Germline V gives CDR1 LNHNV, CDR2 YYDKDF (reference sequence). CDR3: CATSRAIMGGPGNTIYF. CDR3 coding DNA: TGTGCCACCAGCAGGGCTATCATGGGGGGCCCAGGAAACACCATATATTTT.

The chain couples TRBV15 to TRBJ1-2, with D possibly matching TRBD1 (5 bases). The V end lost 0 bases, the J end lost 2 bases, and 19 bases lay between the germline ends. The length of the CDR3 is 18 residues. CDR1 is LNHNV and CDR2 is YYDKDF in the germline V gene (reference sequence). For the CDR3, the DNA is TGTGCCACCAGCAGAGATTCTAAAGATAGGGGTTGGAACTATGGCTACACCTTC. Protein sequence: CATSRDSKDRGWNYGYTF.